Following are 18 T cell receptor beta chains from one sample sequenced in a study of blood T cell repertoires in COVID-19. Clones were read by immunoSEQ multiplex PCR, and TCRdb kept only the in-frame ones, dropping some. The table records about 180,000 clones, more than 65% of them present only once. The sequencing sample was made of PBMCs or T cells enriched from blood (not recorded which). Source of these receptors: a middle-aged woman with acute COVID-19.

The chain couples TRBV2 to TRBJ1-4; no definite D call. The V gene lost 7 bases and the J gene lost 6 bases, with 12 bases spanning the gap. Germline V lookup: CDR1 SNHLY, CDR2 FYNNEI. The length of the CDR3 is 13 residues. The CDR3 DNA reads TGTGCCAGCAAATTTGGACTCGATGAAAAACTGTTTTTT. It encodes CASKFGLDEKLFF.

This sequence joins TRBV10-2 and TRBJ2-1; 8 bases are a match to TRBD2. This CDR3 region has 18 residues. V gave up 3 bases and J gave up 4 bases; unmatched junction bases: 14. Germline CDR1 WSHSY, CDR2 SAAADI. In DNA form, the CDR3 reads TGCGCCAGCAGTGACTACGACGAACCGGGACTAGTGTACAATGAGCAGTTCTTC. Its translation: CASSDYDEPGLVYNEQFF.

V is TRBV18 and J is TRBJ1-6, with no clear D. The V gene's germline CDR1 is KGHSH and CDR2 LQKENI. V dropped 3 bases and J dropped 7 bases, with 22 bases sitting between them. The CDR3 length is 18 residues. DNA for the CDR3: TGTGCCAGCTCACCCACCCCTGCGACCTCAGGTTACAATTCACCCCTCCACTTT. Translation gives CASSPTPATSGYNSPLHF.

V and J are TRBV13 and TRBJ1-1; TRBD1 might be the D (5 bases). Germline V gives CDR1 PRHDT, CDR2 FYEKMQ (reference sequence). Between the trimmed V and J ends, which lost 5 bases and 7 bases, there was a span of 17 bases. CDR3 length: 14 amino acids. CDR3: CASSPTTPGGEAFF. The CDR3 nucleotides read TGTGCCAGCAGCCCCACGACCCCCGGGGGTGAAGCTTTCTTT.

V and J are TRBV10-3 and TRBJ2-4, with 13 bases aligning to TRBD2. CDR1 is ENHRY and CDR2 is SYGVKD in the germline V gene. The junction had 11 bases not matched to a gene; V was cut back by 4 bases and J by 8 bases. The length of the CDR3 is 17 residues. In DNA, the CDR3 is TGTGCCATCAGTGCAACTAGCGGGAGGGCCGGTGCGGACATTCAGTACTTC. Its translation is CAISATSGRAGADIQYF.

This chain joins TRBV27 and TRBJ1-5, with D uncertain. Germline lookup yields CDR1 MNHEY and CDR2 SMNVEV (reference sequence). Trimming took 3 bases from V and 1 from J, leaving 7 bases between them. The CDR3 has 14 amino acids. The CDR3 bases are TGTGCCAGCAGTTTTGGTCGGAGCAATCAGCCCCAGCATTTT. Translation gives CASSFGRSNQPQHF.

V and J are TRBV14 and TRBJ2-7; 12 nucleotides match TRBD2. Germline V gene lookup returns CDR1 SGHDN and CDR2 FVKESK. The V segment lost 4 bases and the J segment 4 bases; nucleotides outside the gene matches: 8. The CDR3 is 16 residues long. The CDR3 region has the DNA TGTGCCAGCAGCCGGCTGACTAGCGGGAGAGGGTACGAGCAGTACTTC. Residues: CASSRLTSGRGYEQYF. The variable domain in full, with the rest retrieved from reference TRBV14 and TRBJ2-7, is EAGVTQFPSHSVIEKGQTVTLRCDPISGHDNLYWYRRVMGKEIKFLLHFVKESKQDESGMPNNRFLAERTGGTYSTLKVQPAELEDSGVYFCASSRLTSGRGYEQYFGPGTRLTVT.

V and J are TRBV6-1 and TRBJ1-5; D is possibly TRBD1 (5 bases). V shed 0 bases and J shed 6 bases, with 15 bases lying between them. Germline CDR1 reads MNHNS; CDR2 reads SASEGT. The CDR3 is 16 residues long. For the CDR3, the DNA is TGTGCCAGCAGTGAAGCCCTGGGATTGGGGGGTCAGCCCCAGCATTTT. Amino acid sequence: CASSEALGLGGQPQHF.

The gene calls are TRBV2 and TRBJ2-6; possible D gene TRBD2, 6 bases. The germline V gene encodes CDR1 SNHLY and CDR2 FYNNEI. The CDR3 covers 17 residues. The V gene lost 8 bases and the J gene lost 0 bases, with 17 bases spanning the gap. CDR3 in amino acids: CASGRPQGASGANVLTF. CDR3 nucleotides: TGTGCCAGCGGGAGGCCCCAAGGTGCCTCTGGGGCCAACGTCCTGACTTTC.

This clone was seen many times. J is TRBJ2-3 and V is TRBV5-1, with TRBD2 matching over 7 bases. Germline CDR1 SGHRS, CDR2 YFSETQ. The CDR3 totals 14 residues. V lost 6 bases and J lost 2; bases outside the gene matches: 6. The CDR3 region is CASTEAGVTDTQYF. The DNA for the CDR3 is TGCGCCAGCACCGAGGCGGGGGTCACAGATACGCAGTATTTT.

The J gene is TRBJ2-7, the V gene TRBV14, with D tentatively TRBD2 (6 bases). CDR1 is SGHDN, CDR2 FVKESK, per germline. Trimming pared 7 bases from V and 5 bases from J, leaving 18 bases between. This CDR3 region has 14 residues. The CDR3 nucleotides read TGTGCCAGCATTCCGGGACTGCTAATTGACGAGCAGTACTTC. Amino acid sequence: CASIPGLLIDEQYF.

CDR3 nucleotide sequence: TGTGCCAGCAGTTCCCCCCCAGCGGGACTCGGGGAGCTGTTTTTT. This encodes CASSSPPAGLGELFF. The chain uses TRBV28 and TRBJ2-2; 7 positions match TRBD2. The CDR3 spans 15 residues. With 4 bases clipped from V and 7 bases from J, the junction kept 9 bases outside the gene matches. CDR1 MDHEN and CDR2 SYDVKM come from the germline V gene.

This chain links TRBV6-5 with TRBJ2-2, with 8 bases fitting TRBD1. The CDR3 totals 16 residues. Germline CDR1 is MNHEY and CDR2 is SVGAGI. V dropped 2 bases and J dropped 5; count of bases not matched to a gene: 7. The CDR3 sequence: CASSYGRQGWTGELFF. CDR3 DNA sequence: TGTGCCAGCAGTTACGGGCGACAGGGGTGGACCGGGGAGCTGTTTTTT.

The chain employs TRBV3-1 (or the pseudogene TRBV3-2) and TRBJ2-5, with 12 bases identical to TRBD2. This CDR3 has 16 amino acids. The germline V gene encodes CDR1 LGHDT and CDR2 YNNKEL (reference sequence). The junction had 4 bases not matched to a gene; V was cut back by 1 base and J by 4 bases. Written as DNA, the CDR3 is TGTGCCAGCAGCCAAGGGACTAGCGGGATGGGAGAGACCCAGTACTTC. Translated, it gives CASSQGTSGMGETQYF.

V usage is TRBV19 and J usage is TRBJ1-3; TRBD1 aligns across 9 bases. The CDR3 runs 15 residues. The V gene's germline CDR1 is LNHDA and CDR2 SQIVND (reference sequence). J gave up 2 bases and V 6 bases, and 5 bases lay outside the gene matches. The CDR3 region has the DNA TGTGCCAGTAGCGACAGGGGGGGAGCTGGAAACACCATATATTTT. This translates into CASSDRGGAGNTIYF.

V and J are TRBV11-2 and TRBJ2-2; 13 bases are shared with TRBD2. The CDR3 runs to 16 residues. The junction had 8 bases not matched to a gene; V was cut back by 7 bases and J by 6 bases. Germline V CDR1 and CDR2: SGHAT, FQNNGV. The CDR3 is CASNHRTSGSPGELFF. The CDR3 DNA reads TGTGCCAGCAACCACCGGACTAGCGGGAGCCCCGGGGAGCTGTTTTTT.

Details on this clone: The sample holds other DNA sequences that translate to the same CDR3. The CDR3: CASSLGGGETQYF. The CDR3, as DNA: TGCGCCAGCAGCTTGGGAGGGGGAGAGACCCAGTACTTC. V gene TRBV5-1 combines with J gene TRBJ2-5; TRBD1 might be the D (6 bases). The CDR3 is 13 amino acids. In germline, CDR1 is SGHRS, CDR2 YFSETQ. V dropped 0 bases and J dropped 4 bases, with 7 bases sitting between them.

This clone showed up just once. The chain uses TRBV2 and TRBJ1-2; a possible D gene is TRBD1 (5 bases). Germline V CDR1 and CDR2: SNHLY, FYNNEI. Trimming shortened V by 7 bases and J by 7 bases, and 16 bases separated the two germline ends. CDR3 length: 13 residues. The CDR3 region is CASTRGSKGGYTF. CDR3 DNA: TGTGCCAGCACCCGGGGGTCAAAGGGTGGCTACACCTTC.